Reported below is one T cell receptor beta chain. The source of the sample is a study of T cell changes during pregnancy in multiple sclerosis. Only in-frame clones appear in the TCRdb table, and some are missing; sequencing was by immunoSEQ multiplex PCR. The table records 25,000 to 35,000 clones, roughly nine tenths of them present only once. Germline lookup yields CDR1 MNHEY and CDR2 SVGAGI. The V and J ends lost 2 bases and 1 base respectively, with 11 bases between them. The CDR3 length is 15 residues. This TCR was sampled from a female donor in good health, enrolled as a control in a pregnancy study. The rearrangement links TRBV6-5 to TRBJ2-5, with D perhaps TRBD2 (6 bases). The specimen comprised CD4+ T cells from peripheral blood mononuclear cells, sampled in the second trimester of pregnancy. CDR3 residues: CASSYASSVQETQYF. CDR3 in DNA: TGTGCCAGCAGTTACGCTTCTAGCGTCCAAGAGACCCAGTACTTC.